Listed below are T cell receptor beta chains from one sample, sequenced in a study of CXCR3 chemokines and chemotherapy response in bladder cancer. TCRdb reprocessed the PCR reads via MiXCR and lists one record per CDR3 protein. The table has over 10,000 distinct CDR3 sequences, over 10% seen once. Collection of the sample occurred from a patient whose treatment included neoadjuvant chemotherapy. The receptors stem from a human donor with bladder cancer that did not respond to neoadjuvant chemotherapy. The conserved cysteine and the conserved F or W are not part of the CDR3 here.

v_call	j_call	cdr3_aa
TRBV7-2	TRBJ1-2	ASSLAGYGYT
TRBV5-4	TRBJ2-5	ASSRGGGARSETQY
TRBV6-5	TRBJ2-7	ASSLRPPRLRTSSSYEQY
TRBV18	TRBJ2-4	ASSSTGLAKNIQY
TRBV6-2/TRBV6-3	TRBJ1-1	ASRPDRMNTEAF
TRBV7-3	TRBJ1-6	ASSWTGQGNSPLH
TRBV6-2/TRBV6-3	TRBJ2-1	ASSYSRRGQSFGAGRWAYNEQF
TRBV9	TRBJ2-2	ASSVASLAGTGELF
TRBV5-4	TRBJ1-1	ASSRFDSSNTEAF
TRBV6-5	TRBJ2-7	ASSRTGGQQY
TRBV18	TRBJ1-5	ASSPDSNSNQPQH
TRBV20-1	TRBJ2-1	SSGSVYNEQF
TRBV6-6	TRBJ1-5	ASSPPPFGSNQPQH
TRBV14	TRBJ1-3	ASSQEGGSTIY
TRBV7-2	TRBJ2-7	ASSLGGFGEQY
TRBV24-1	TRBJ2-1	ATSDGRGSNEQF
TRBV19	TRBJ1-2	ASSISASQGYT
TRBV18	TRBJ2-4	ASSPFDQGAHNIQY
TRBV19	TRBJ1-3	ASSSTGSGNTIY
TRBV6-2/TRBV6-3	TRBJ1-2	ASSQTGDGYT
TRBV6-6	TRBJ1-6	ASSYRDRGNSPLH
TRBV6-1	TRBJ2-5	ASTGRELSETQY
TRBV29-1	TRBJ2-4	SVSSGSSVNIQY
TRBV6-5	TRBJ2-7	ASSFDRAPGEQY
TRBV15	TRBJ2-1	ATSRAQSSYNEQF
TRBV2	TRBJ1-2	ASSDKGNYGYT
TRBV5-3	TRBJ2-5	AGLRLAGFTLQETQY
TRBV9	TRBJ2-5	ASSVASGGKETQY